Following are 10 T cell receptor beta chains from one sample sequenced in a study of blood T cell repertoires in COVID-19. Sequencing was performed with immunoSEQ multiplex PCR; in TCRdb, only in-frame clones are kept and a portion is missing. This sample has over 200,000 clones, with 75% to 90% found just once. The specimen was peripheral blood. The receptors derive from a human donor in a cohort sampled during active COVID-19.

The CDR3 protein is CATPGQKGQTQYF. The CDR3 DNA follows: TGTGCCACCCCCGGACAGAAGGGTCAGACCCAGTACTTC. The chain recombines TRBV5-4 with TRBJ2-5; the D gene is possibly TRBD1 (6 bases). The CDR3 spans 13 residues. From germline, CDR1 is SGHNT and CDR2 YYREEE (reference sequence). The V end was cut by 9 bases, the J end by 6 bases, with 18 bases between.

The gene calls are TRBV6-5 and TRBJ2-7, with D possibly TRBD1 on 6 matching bases. Germline values: CDR1 MNHEY, CDR2 SVGAGI. Trimming cost V 2 bases and J 3 bases, with 14 bases left between them. The CDR3 loop spans 15 amino acids. The CDR3, as DNA: TGTGCCAGCAGTTACAAGTCGAAGGGGGACTACGAGCAGTACTTC. Translated, it gives CASSYKSKGDYEQYF.

This clone was counted only a few times. The chain is built from TRBV27 and TRBJ2-1; the match to TRBD2 covers 8 bases. J was trimmed by 8 bases and V by 4 bases; bases with no gene match: 7. There are 14 residues in the CDR3. Germline V gives CDR1 MNHEY, CDR2 SMNVEV (reference sequence). This CDR3 reads CASSYRGGWDEQFF. The CDR3 DNA follows: TGTGCCAGCAGTTATCGCGGGGGGTGGGATGAGCAGTTCTTC.

This chain links TRBV29-1 with TRBJ2-7; TRBD2 matches at 12 bases. CDR1 and CDR2 (germline): SQVTM, ANQGSEA. Germline trimming cut 6 bases from V and 7 bases from J; bases unmatched to any gene: 10. The CDR3 extends over 14 amino acids. The CDR3 loop reads CSVRTSGINEEQYF. DNA for the CDR3: TGCAGCGTCCGGACTAGCGGGATCAACGAGGAGCAGTACTTC.

This chain uses TRBV19 with TRBJ1-6; D gene uncertain. The CDR3 totals 13 residues. Deletions cut 8 bases from V and 7 bases from J, with 12 bases between. The V gene's germline CDR1 is LNHDA and CDR2 SQIVND (reference sequence). As DNA, the CDR3 is TGTGCCAGTTGTCAGGATCCAAATTCACCCCTCCACTTT. This sequence encodes CASCQDPNSPLHF.

V usage is TRBV4-1 and J usage is TRBJ2-7; 9 nucleotides agree with TRBD2. The CDR3 consists of 16 residues. Germline CDR1 and CDR2: MGHRA and YSYEKL. Trimming took 1 base from V and 2 from J; bases not matched to a gene: 6. The chain's CDR3 is CASSQGGASGTYEQYF. CDR3 nucleotide sequence: TGCGCCAGCAGCCAAGGGGGGGCTAGCGGGACCTACGAGCAGTACTTC.

This chain joins TRBV19 and TRBJ2-3, with TRBD2 identical over 11 bases. The germline gives CDR1 LNHDA, CDR2 SQIVND (reference sequence). V dropped 4 bases and J dropped 6; count of bases not matched to a gene: 12. The CDR3 has 17 amino acids. The CDR3 loop is CASSRETSGSRTDTQYF. CDR3 DNA sequence: TGTGCCAGTAGTAGAGAAACTAGCGGGAGTAGGACGGATACGCAGTATTTT.

The chain has TRBV6-1 and TRBJ1-1; D perhaps matches TRBD1 (5 bases). Germline V lookup: CDR1 MNHNS, CDR2 SASEGT. Trimming pared 2 bases from V and 2 bases from J, leaving 12 bases between. The length of the CDR3 is 15 residues. The CDR3 spells CASSEHSRANTEAFF. The CDR3 DNA sequence: TGTGCCAGCAGTGAACACAGCAGGGCCAACACTGAAGCTTTCTTT.

This sequence joins TRBV29-1 and TRBJ1-1; TRBD1 is a possible D gene (5 bases). V lost 4 bases, J lost 1 base, and 13 bases lay in between. The CDR3 extends over 14 amino acids. Germline CDR1 SQVTM, CDR2 ANQGSEA. CDR3: CSVVPRGSNTEAFF. CDR3 nucleotide sequence: TGCAGCGTTGTTCCCCGGGGGTCGAACACTGAAGCTTTCTTT.

V usage is TRBV19 and J usage is TRBJ1-1; tentative D call: TRBD1 (6 bases). Trimming shortened V by 7 bases and J by 0 bases, and 15 bases separated the two germline ends. Looked up from germline, CDR1 is LNHDA and CDR2 is SQIVND (reference sequence). The length of the CDR3 is 15 residues. The CDR3 loop is CASTPGGGLNTEAFF. The CDR3 DNA reads TGTGCCAGTACCCCCGGGGGGGGGCTGAACACTGAAGCTTTCTTT.